These 21 T cell receptor beta chains originate from one sample sequenced in a study of cytomegalovirus exposure and HLA in healthy donors. The PCR ran on 60 Vbeta and 13 Jbeta primers. This table comes from immunoSEQ multiplex PCR, and its TCRdb copy is limited to in-frame clones, with some not included. The repertoire has 80,000 to 130,000 clones, about 79% of them found once; the top ten carry more than 0.95%. Material for sequencing was PBMCs. The source of these receptors is a woman younger than 35 in good health and CMV-seronegative.

The chain links TRBV9 to TRBJ2-7; 13 nucleotides match TRBD2. The CDR3 is 15 residues long. Germline CDR1 SGDLS, CDR2 YYNGEE. The V segment lost 4 bases and the J segment 7 bases; nucleotides outside the gene matches: 8. The CDR3 loop is CASSLQGLAGNEQYF. Here the CDR3 DNA reads TGTGCCAGCAGCTTACAGGGACTAGCGGGAAATGAGCAGTACTTC. The entire variable domain, with the rest obtained from reference TRBV9 and TRBJ2-7, is as follows: DSGVTQTPKHLITATGQRVTLRCSPRSGDLSVYWYQQSLDQGLQFLIQYYNGEERAKGNILERFSAQQFPDLHSELNLSSLELGDSALYFCASSLQGLAGNEQYFGPGTRLTVT.

The chain joins TRBV19 to TRBJ2-3, with D maybe TRBD2 (5 bases). V lost 3 bases, J lost 0 bases, and 10 bases lay in between. CDR1 LNHDA and CDR2 SQIVND come from the germline V gene (reference sequence). The CDR3 covers 15 residues. The CDR3 here is CASSISTSSTDTQYF. CDR3 bases: TGTGCCAGTAGTATTAGTACTAGTAGCACAGATACGCAGTATTTT.

Only one count was recorded for this clone. The chain uses TRBV6-8 and TRBJ2-5; TRBD2 agrees at 8 bases. After removal of 9 bases from V and 2 bases from J, the junction contained 20 bases not matched to a gene. CDR3 length: 18 residues. Germline V gene data show CDR1 as MNHGY and CDR2 as SAAAGT. The CDR3, as DNA: TGTGCCAGACAAGGCGGGGGGACCGGAGGGGATGCGCAAGAGACCCAGTACTTC. Its protein is CARQGGGTGGDAQETQYF.

This clone was recorded a few times. In DNA form, the CDR3 reads TGCGCCAGCAGCCTGGGAGCCATCGGGGGAAACACTGAAGCTTTCTTT. Translating it yields CASSLGAIGGNTEAFF. The chain carries TRBV4-3 and TRBJ1-1; a possible D gene is TRBD1 (5 bases). V dropped 4 bases and J dropped 2 bases, with 17 bases sitting between them. Germline CDR1 reads LGHNA; CDR2 reads YSLEER. CDR3 length equals 16 residues.

This sequence joins TRBV5-3 and TRBJ1-1; D is unresolved. TRBV5-3 is treated as an ORF (open reading frame) with a function not yet certain. With 2 bases removed from V and 1 base from J, the gap between germline ends came to 12 bases. The CDR3 extends over 15 amino acids. CDR3 sequence: CARSFNNEGNTEAFF. The CDR3 DNA follows: TGTGCCAGAAGCTTTAATAATGAGGGGAACACTGAAGCTTTCTTT.

J is TRBJ2-2 and V is TRBV7-2; D perhaps matches TRBD1 (5 bases). V lost 6 bases to trimming and J lost 6 bases, with 14 bases between them. Germline CDR1 is SGHTA and CDR2 is FQGNSA. CDR3 length: 14 residues. CDR3 sequence reads: CASRIGVKAGELFF. DNA for the CDR3: TGTGCCAGCAGGATAGGGGTAAAGGCCGGGGAGCTGTTTTTT.

By sample share, this clone is medium-sized (0.01 to 0.1%). The rearrangement uses TRBV4-1 and TRBJ2-1; no clear D. V shed 1 base and J shed 0 bases, with 10 bases lying between them. The CDR3 spans 16 residues. Germline values: CDR1 MGHRA, CDR2 YSYEKL. The CDR3 loop reads CASSQVDMLSYNEQFF. In nucleotides, the CDR3 is TGCGCCAGCAGCCAAGTAGACATGCTCTCCTACAATGAGCAGTTCTTC.

This clone appeared a few times. V gene TRBV19 combines with J gene TRBJ2-3; D might be TRBD2 (6 bases). The CDR3 is 15 residues long. Between the trimmed V and J ends, which lost 1 base and 6 bases, there was a span of 14 bases. Germline CDR1 is LNHDA and CDR2 is SQIVND (reference sequence). The CDR3 reads CASSIVGQEGDTQYF. CDR3 DNA sequence: TGTGCCAGTAGTATAGTGGGGCAGGAGGGGGATACGCAGTATTTT. The variable domain in full, with the rest retrieved from reference TRBV19 and TRBJ2-3, is DGGITQSPKYLFRKEGQNVTLSCEQNLNHDAMYWYRQDPGQGLRLIYYSQIVNDFQKGDIAEGYSVSREKKESFPLTVTSAQKNPTAFYLCASSIVGQEGDTQYFGPGTRLTVL.

This chain uses TRBV7-8 with TRBJ1-4; 8 bases are shared with TRBD1. The CDR3 has 19 residues. V was clipped by 2 bases and J by 0 bases; unmatched bases: 11. Germline-derived CDR1 and CDR2 are SGHVS and FQNEAQ. The CDR3 spells CASSLLFGTGRATNEKLFF. For the CDR3, the DNA is TGTGCCAGCAGCTTATTATTCGGGACAGGACGTGCAACTAATGAAAAACTGTTTTTT. The full variable domain, with the rest looked up from reference TRBV7-8 and TRBJ1-4, is GAGVSQSPRYKVAKRGQDVALRCDPISGHVSLFWYQQALGQGPEFLTYFQNEAQLDKSGLPSDRFFAERPEGSVSTLKIQRTQQEDSAVYLCASSLLFGTGRATNEKLFFGSGTQLSVL.

Here the CDR3 reads CASSQSRAGRPQETQYF. The CDR3 nucleotides are TGCGCCAGCAGTCAATCGAGAGCCGGGAGGCCCCAAGAGACCCAGTACTTC. V and J are TRBV23-1 and TRBJ2-5; 7 positions match TRBD2. TRBV23-1 falls under the ORF class, with uncertain function. J was trimmed by 1 base and V by 0 bases; bases with no gene match: 8. The CDR3 contains 17 residues.

The chain is built from TRBV4-3 and TRBJ2-5, with D unresolved. Germline lookup yields CDR1 LGHNA and CDR2 YSLEER. V dropped 0 bases and J dropped 0 bases, with 11 bases sitting between them. The CDR3 runs 16 residues. This CDR3 is CASSQDSSQYQETQYF. CDR3 nucleotides: TGCGCCAGCAGCCAAGATTCTTCGCAGTACCAAGAGACCCAGTACTTC.

This clone was recorded a few times. The gene calls are TRBV10-2 and TRBJ2-6; no clear D. Germline lookup yields CDR1 WSHSY and CDR2 SAAADI. The CDR3 sequence is 13 residues long. V was trimmed by 6 bases and J by 1 base, leaving 4 bases between them. The DNA for the CDR3 is TGCGCCAGCAGCCTGTCTGGGGCCAACGTCCTGACTTTC. Protein sequence: CASSLSGANVLTF.

This clone was recorded once. This rearrangement joins TRBV30 to TRBJ2-7; TRBD1 matches at 8 bases. V lost 5 bases, J lost 4 bases, and 4 bases stayed unmatched. CDR1 and CDR2 from the germline V gene are GTSNPN and SVGIG (reference sequence). CDR3 size: 12 residues. CDR3 loop: CAWGTGDYEQYF. CDR3 nucleotides: TGTGCCTGGGGGACAGGAGATTACGAGCAGTACTTC.

Only a few counts were recorded for this clone. This chain joins TRBV6-5 and TRBJ2-7; D is possibly TRBD2 (6 bases). Germline V gene data show CDR1 as MNHEY and CDR2 as SVGAGI. The CDR3 sequence is 16 residues long. Trimming cost V 0 bases and J 2 bases, with 14 bases left between them. In DNA form, the CDR3 reads TGTGCCAGCAGTTACTCGGTAGCGGAACTAACCTACGAGCAGTACTTC. Translation gives CASSYSVAELTYEQYF.

The genes are TRBV19 and TRBJ2-1; 7 bases are shared with TRBD1. Per germline, CDR1 LNHDA and CDR2 SQIVND (reference sequence). The CDR3 runs 14 residues. The J segment lost 7 bases and the V segment lost 5 bases, leaving 8 bases of the junction unmatched. CDR3 region: CASSLTGEWNEQFF. The CDR3 bases are TGTGCCAGTAGTCTTACAGGGGAGTGGAATGAGCAGTTCTTC.

The CDR3 DNA reads TGTGCCAGCAGTGGGGGGGACTCCGCCTACGAGCAGTACTTC. Its translation: CASSGGDSAYEQYF. The chain has TRBV6-5 and TRBJ2-7, with 7 bases that match TRBD2. Germline V gene data show CDR1 as MNHEY and CDR2 as SVGAGI. J lost 2 bases, V lost 5 bases, and 6 bases had no gene match. This CDR3 region has 14 residues.

On this clone itself: Other DNA sequences from this sample encode an identical CDR3 as well. This sequence joins TRBV7-2 and TRBJ2-3; D perhaps matches TRBD2 (6 bases). This CDR3 has 14 residues. Trimming left V 1 base short and J 4 bases short, with 9 bases between. Germline assignment: CDR1 SGHTA and CDR2 FQGNSA. As DNA, the CDR3 is TGTGCCAGCAGCTTAGTTGGAGGGGCAGATACGCAGTATTTT. This encodes CASSLVGGADTQYF.

This clone has more than one count but fewer than ten. The V call is TRBV4-3, the J call TRBJ1-6, with 7 bases matching TRBD1. The CDR3 consists of 13 residues. With 4 bases clipped from V and 9 bases from J, the junction kept 3 bases outside the gene matches. The V gene's germline CDR1 is LGHNA and CDR2 YSLEER. The CDR3 DNA sequence: TGCGCCAGCAGCCGCGCAGGGGGTTCACCCCTCCACTTT. This translates into CASSRAGGSPLHF.

The chain carries TRBV6-4 and TRBJ2-3; D is perhaps TRBD1 (6 bases). Trimming shortened V by 3 bases and J by 3 bases, and 16 bases separated the two germline ends. Looked up from germline, CDR1 is MRHNA and CDR2 is SNTAGT. This CDR3 spans 16 amino acids. CDR3 nucleotides: TGTGCCAGCAGTGAGACTGCAGGGGACGGGACAGATACGCAGTATTTT. Its translation: CASSETAGDGTDTQYF.

In this sample, this clone turned up a few times. This chain connects TRBV27 to TRBJ1-5; no clear D. The ends were cut back, 5 bases at V and 2 bases at J, with 13 bases in the middle. Germline V gene lookup returns CDR1 MNHEY and CDR2 SMNVEV (reference sequence). CDR3 length: 15 amino acids. The DNA for the CDR3 is TGTGCCAGCAGTGTCGTCTTTCGTGGCAATCAGCCCCAGCATTTT. As protein: CASSVVFRGNQPQHF.

This chain joins TRBV4-3 and TRBJ2-4; tentative D call: TRBD1 (7 bases). Germline values: CDR1 LGHNA, CDR2 YSLEER. V dropped 1 base and J dropped 5 bases, with 15 bases sitting between them. This CDR3 is 16 amino acids long. The CDR3 here is CASSQGQGGPQNIQYF. CDR3 in DNA: TGCGCCAGCAGCCAAGGTCAGGGGGGCCCACAAAACATTCAGTACTTC.